These 10 T cell receptor beta chains share one sample of origin, sequenced in a study of cytomegalovirus exposure and HLA in healthy donors (dated by TCRdb to 2017 to 2019). To prepare the library, the immunoSEQ multiplex PCR assay was applied. The multiplex PCR relied on a mix of 60 forward primers for TCR Vbeta segments and 13 reverse primers for TCR Jbeta segments. As stored in TCRdb, this immuneACCESS dataset retains in-frame rearrangements with V and J assigned. A fraction of the clones does not appear; measured against another copy, unresolved V genes explain less than half of the discrepancy, and the remainder lacks a known reason. Here the sample has approximately 160,000 clones; approximately 80% occur a single time. The ten largest clones take up 0.77% of the sample. The sequenced material came from PBMCs. The receptor set was obtained from a woman aged 18-29 years in good health and CMV-seronegative.

In this sample, this clone turned up a few times. The V call is TRBV7-2, the J call TRBJ1-5; a weak D match, TRBD1 (6 bases). CDR1 and CDR2 (germline): SGHTA, FQGNSA. The CDR3 contains 13 residues. Trimming cost V 5 bases and J 7 bases, with 12 bases left between them. The DNA for the CDR3 is TGTGCCAGCAGCCCTCGGACAGCACAGCCCCAGCATTTT. As protein: CASSPRTAQPQHF.

The chain recombines TRBV28 with TRBJ2-7; TRBD2 is a possible D gene (6 bases). CDR1 and CDR2 (germline): MDHEN, SYDVKM. This CDR3 has 16 amino acids. V was pared by 4 bases and J by 0 bases, with 16 bases between. CDR3 protein: CASSSPSGGFSYEQYF. CDR3 sequence (DNA): TGTGCCAGCAGTTCCCCCTCCGGGGGATTCTCCTACGAGCAGTACTTC.

This clone was found a few times. The chain is built from TRBV9 and TRBJ2-1; D is uncertain. CDR1 and CDR2 from the germline V gene are SGDLS and YYNGEE. V lost 0 bases and J 2 bases, leaving 15 bases between the germline ends. The CDR3 consists of 17 residues. CDR3 bases: TGTGCCAGCAGCGTAGTCCCCACTTCGCCCACCTACAATGAGCAGTTCTTC. Amino acid sequence: CASSVVPTSPTYNEQFF. The entire variable domain, with the rest obtained from reference TRBV9 and TRBJ2-1, is as follows: DSGVTQTPKHLITATGQRVTLRCSPRSGDLSVYWYQQSLDQGLQFLIQYYNGEERAKGNILERFSAQQFPDLHSELNLSSLELGDSALYFCASSVVPTSPTYNEQFFGPGTRLTVL.

V usage is TRBV6-4 and J usage is TRBJ2-2; 8 bases line up with TRBD2. CDR1 is MRHNA and CDR2 is SNTAGT in the germline V gene. V shed 6 bases, J shed 4 bases, and the junction held 1 base outside the gene matches. The CDR3 runs 13 residues. The CDR3 loop is CASSGTSTGELFF. The CDR3 DNA sequence: TGTGCCAGCAGCGGGACTAGCACCGGGGAGCTGTTTTTT.

The CDR3 sequence: CASSGAGTRAEQYF. CDR3 DNA: TGTGCCAGTAGTGGGGCGGGAACAAGAGCCGAGCAGTACTTC. V usage is TRBV19 and J usage is TRBJ2-7, with a weak D call TRBD2 (6 bases). Germline-derived CDR1 and CDR2 are LNHDA and SQIVND (reference sequence). Trimming took 5 bases from V and 6 from J, leaving 17 bases between them. The CDR3 has 14 amino acids.

Here the CDR3 DNA reads TGTGCCAGCCCCTCCAGACCCGACATCACCCAAGAGACCCAGTACTTC. Its protein is CASPSRPDITQETQYF. The gene calls are TRBV2 and TRBJ2-5, with D unclear. In germline, CDR1 is SNHLY, CDR2 FYNNEI. The CDR3 is made up of 16 amino acids. V lost 8 bases and J lost 1, with 20 bases in between.

The chain couples TRBV19 to TRBJ2-1; 11 bases match TRBD2. CDR3 length: 15 residues. The junction had 10 bases not matched to a gene; V was cut back by 7 bases and J by 8 bases. Germline CDR1 reads LNHDA; CDR2 reads SQIVND (reference sequence). The CDR3 region has the DNA TGTGCCAGTACTGGTGGTCTAGCGGGAGGATATGAGCAGTTCTTC. It is translated as CASTGGLAGGYEQFF.

This clone was seen a handful of times. V is TRBV7-8 and J is TRBJ1-2; the D is unclear. The CDR3 runs 12 residues. V was cut by 4 bases and J by 5 bases, with 8 bases left in between. Germline lookup yields CDR1 SGHVS and CDR2 FQNEAQ. CDR3: CASSYLRYGYTF. Here the CDR3 DNA reads TGTGCCAGCAGCTATCTCCGTTATGGCTACACCTTC.

To note about this clone: The germline gene is not matched at one end of the junction; a read error may be the cause. This rearrangement joins TRBV7-7 to TRBJ2-7; no clear D gene. This CDR3 region has 10 residues. Germline V gene data show CDR1 as SSHAT and CDR2 as FNYEAQ (reference sequence). Written as DNA, the CDR3 is TGTGCTAGCAGCCTCCACGAGCAGTACTTC. Translating it yields CASSLHEQYF.

This chain joins TRBV7-9 and TRBJ2-3, with 10 bases matching TRBD2. This CDR3 has 15 residues. Germline V gene data show CDR1 as SEHNR and CDR2 as FQNEAQ (reference sequence). V dropped 5 bases and J dropped 4; count of bases not matched to a gene: 6. As DNA, the CDR3 is TGTGCCAGCAGCCCAAGCGGGAGGGGCCCAGATACGCAGTATTTT. Amino acids: CASSPSGRGPDTQYF.